The source of this TCR beta chain is a study of shared clonotypes between healthy human individuals (dated by TCRdb to about 2020). In the study overall: Three men and two women, aged 18 to 49 years, made up the cohort. For each donor, three plates each were used for CD4 naive and CD4 memory, two plates were used for CD8 naive, and one plate was used for CD8 memory. The study deeply sequenced blood TCR repertoires of about 5 healthy adults to estimate repertoire size and the extent of clonotype sharing between individuals. To increase sequencing depth and limit assay-specific biases, different laboratories used diverse techniques to prepare libraries and sequence TCR repertoires. Leukapheresis yielded between about 0.9 and 9 billion PBMCs per donor.

Using the deep immunoSEQ assay, multiplex PCR amplified TCR CDR3 regions from genomic DNA. Genomic DNA extracted from each cell subset was distributed evenly over all wells of several immunoSEQ 96-well plates, and each plate served as one replicate. For sorted subsets, 200 ng of genomic DNA, equivalent to about 30,000 T cell genomes, went into each replicate PCR. The purified libraries were quantified using a Qubit 3.0 fluorometer, sized with a Bioanalyzer 2100, and then quantified again using the KAPA Library Quantification kit. A separate single-read 150-cycle Illumina NextSeq 550 flow cell was used to sequence each immunoSEQ 96-well plate. On the study's bioinformatics: The immunoSEQ output contained only junctional sequences without quality scores, so filtering could not match that applied to full-length reads. To assign V/J genes and CDR3, sequences were annotated using PyIR, a Python wrapper for IgBLAST v1.9, with IMGT germline references. Reads were removed for weak V/J assignments (E-value above 1e-6), missing CDR3, stop codons, out-of-frame junctions, or ambiguous translated residues. V3J clonotypes were defined as sequences sharing the same inferred V gene, J gene, and CDR3 amino acid sequence. The percentage overlap between two repertoires was calculated by dividing the number of shared unique clonotypes by the size of the smaller repertoire. Repertoire richness was assessed with RTK rarefaction, the Chao1 estimator, and Recon v2.1 estimates of unobserved clonotypes. Generation probabilities for all TCRbeta clonotypes obtained by the gDNA method from a handful of donors were computed using OLGA. What TCRdb holds here is the immuneACCESS table cut down to in-frame rearrangements. Part of the clones is not present; checked against another copy, under half of the missing clones reflect an unresolved V gene, and the others are unexplained. V, J and clone size are those of that table, while D and trimming were read from the DNA. The sample table holds roughly 1,800,000 clones, of which about 95% were seen once. Clones ranked in the top ten supply around 1% of the sample.

For the CD8 naive samples, CD45RO-negative cells were positively selected for CCR7, yielding a CD45RA+CCR7+ population from which TemRA cells were excluded. The donors were healthy, HIV-negative adults with no recently reported acute infections or vaccinations. Only Caucasian adults living in Nashville, Tennessee, USA were represented among the donors. Blood was obtained by leukapheresis, after which PBMCs were separated by Ficoll-Histopaque density gradient centrifugation and cryopreserved in liquid nitrogen vapor phase. Purity and quantity of every magnetically sorted T cell population were checked by analytical flow cytometry. From each sorted fraction, genomic DNA was isolated and quantified by UV absorbance on a Nanodrop 2000c. The investigation overall reported the following: Rarefaction of sorted-subset datasets indicated incomplete sequencing despite the large sequencing depth. Larger estimated clonotype richness was generally found for naive subsets than for memory subsets. Sharing across several donors was observed for about 5% of naive CD4, less than 4% of naive CD8, 2.3% of memory CD4, and roughly 0.43% of memory CD8 clonotypes. Compared with non-shared clonotypes, the clonotypes found in all four sorted-subset donors had higher generation probabilities. The genetic and exposure-history diversity represented was limited by the small number of donors. Based on pairwise subsampling, the degree of clonotype sharing among donors was expected to be affected by sequencing depth. Sampling was restricted to blood, and TCR repertoires in tissue are likely to differ from TCR repertoires in blood.

About this clone itself: The antigen it recognizes is unknown. No base-level quality is on record; no much larger clone is a single base apart.

The sequencing sample was made of naive CD8+ T cells sorted from blood. Read against the paper, the sample's cell subset or site label means: CD45RA+CCR7+. The sequence was obtained from a man aged 18 to 29 in good health.

The nucleotides read TGTGCCATCAGTGAGTCGGAGTCCGCCGGGGGGAACGAGCAGTACTTC. It encodes CAISESESAGGNEQYF. The receptor chain draws on TRBV10-3 and TRBJ2-7; 7 bases in the middle match TRBD2. Inclusive of the bounding cysteine and phenylalanine, the CDR3 is 16 residues long. The only DNA kept is the CDR3, 48 bases in frame from the first base. The germline V gene gives CDR1 as ENHRY and CDR2 as SYGVKD. Ends trimmed: V by 0 bases, J by 5 bases; bases unmatched to a gene: 10.